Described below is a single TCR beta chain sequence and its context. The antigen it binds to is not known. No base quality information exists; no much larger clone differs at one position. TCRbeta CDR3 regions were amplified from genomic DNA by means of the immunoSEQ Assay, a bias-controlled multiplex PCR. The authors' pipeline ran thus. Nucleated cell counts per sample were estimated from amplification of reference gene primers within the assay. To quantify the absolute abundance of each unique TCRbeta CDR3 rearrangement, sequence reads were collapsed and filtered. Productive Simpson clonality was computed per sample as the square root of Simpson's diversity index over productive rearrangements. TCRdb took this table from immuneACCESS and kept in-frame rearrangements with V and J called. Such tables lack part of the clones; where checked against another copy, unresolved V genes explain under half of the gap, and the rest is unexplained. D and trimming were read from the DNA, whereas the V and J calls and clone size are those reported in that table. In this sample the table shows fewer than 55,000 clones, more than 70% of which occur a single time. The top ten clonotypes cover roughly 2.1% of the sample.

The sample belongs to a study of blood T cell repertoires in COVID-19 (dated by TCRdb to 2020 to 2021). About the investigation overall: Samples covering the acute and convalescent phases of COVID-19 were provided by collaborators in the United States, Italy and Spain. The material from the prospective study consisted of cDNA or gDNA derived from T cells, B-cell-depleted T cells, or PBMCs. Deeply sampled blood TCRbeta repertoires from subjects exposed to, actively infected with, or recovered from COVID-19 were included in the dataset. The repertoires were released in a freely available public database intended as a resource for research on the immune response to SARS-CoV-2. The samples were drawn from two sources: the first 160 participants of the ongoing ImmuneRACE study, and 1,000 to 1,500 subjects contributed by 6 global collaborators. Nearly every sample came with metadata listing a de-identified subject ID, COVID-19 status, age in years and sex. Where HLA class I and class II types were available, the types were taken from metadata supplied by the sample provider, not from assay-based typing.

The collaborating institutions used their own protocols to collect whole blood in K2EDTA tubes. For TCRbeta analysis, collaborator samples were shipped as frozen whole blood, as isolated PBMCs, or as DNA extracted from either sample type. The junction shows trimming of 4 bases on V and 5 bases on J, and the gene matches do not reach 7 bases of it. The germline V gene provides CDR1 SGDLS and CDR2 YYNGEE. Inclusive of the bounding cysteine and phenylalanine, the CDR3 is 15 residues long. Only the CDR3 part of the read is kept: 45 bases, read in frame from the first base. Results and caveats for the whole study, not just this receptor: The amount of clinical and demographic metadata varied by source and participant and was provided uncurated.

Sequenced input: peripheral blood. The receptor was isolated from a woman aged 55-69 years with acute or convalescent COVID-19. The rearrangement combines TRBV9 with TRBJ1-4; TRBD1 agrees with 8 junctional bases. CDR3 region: CASSTRQGQNEKLFF. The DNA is TGTGCCAGCAGCACCCGACAGGGGCAGAATGAAAAACTGTTTTTT.